Shown below are 12 T cell receptor beta chains from a single sample sequenced in a study of blood T cell repertoires in COVID-19 (TCRdb year 2020). The protocol used for the library was the immunoSEQ multiplex PCR assay. TCRdb obtained this table from immuneACCESS and retained in-frame rearrangements with V and J assigned. These tables miss some clones; where compared with another copy, unresolved V genes account for less than half of the shortfall, and the remainder is unexplained. The table for this sample lists some 56,000 clones; approximately 90% of them were counted only once. Approximately 6% of the sample is in the top ten clones. Source material: peripheral blood. These receptors were taken from a woman in her sixties or seventies with COVID-19, enrolled during active disease.

This clone has a single count. The genes are TRBV11-2 and TRBJ1-1; 10 bases align to TRBD1. This CDR3 region has 12 residues. The germline CDR1 and CDR2 sequences are SGHAT and FQNNGV. V shed 6 bases, J shed 11 bases, and the junction held 6 bases outside the gene matches. The CDR3 is CASRDGTGVAFF. The CDR3 bases are TGTGCCAGCAGGGACGGGACAGGGGTTGCTTTCTTT. The whole variable domain, remainder taken from reference TRBV11-2 and TRBJ1-1, is EAGVAQSPRYKIIEKRQSVAFWCNPISGHATLYWYQQILGQGPKLLIQFQNNGVVDDSQLPKDRFSAERLKGVDSTLKIQPAKLEDSAVYLCASRDGTGVAFFGQGTRLTVV.

The chain joins TRBV2 to TRBJ1-6, with D tentatively TRBD1 (6 bases). The CDR3 is 18 residues long. Trimming stripped 8 bases from V and 3 bases from J, with 23 bases between. CDR1 SNHLY and CDR2 FYNNEI come from the germline V gene. The DNA for the CDR3 is TGTGCCAGCCGAGTGGGCGTATCTGGACAGTTCTATAATTCACCCCTCCACTTT. Amino acid sequence: CASRVGVSGQFYNSPLHF.

The rearrangement uses TRBV3-1 (or the pseudogene TRBV3-2) and TRBJ2-7, with 8 nucleotides matching TRBD1. CDR1 is LGHDT, CDR2 YNNKEL, per germline (reference sequence). The CDR3 sequence is 16 residues long. V was clipped by 6 bases and J by 3 bases; unmatched bases: 13. DNA for the CDR3: TGTGCCAGCAGTCACCCCCCCGGGACAGGAGTCTACGAGCAGTACTTC. Protein: CASSHPPGTGVYEQYF.

The chain joins TRBV18 to TRBJ1-1; no reliable D call. This CDR3 spans 14 amino acids. Trimming took 4 bases from V and 2 from J, leaving 11 bases between them. CDR1 and CDR2 (germline): KGHSH, LQKENI. CDR3 protein: CASSQNGVNTEAFF. CDR3 nucleotide sequence: TGTGCCAGCTCACAGAACGGGGTCAACACTGAAGCTTTCTTT.

The J gene is TRBJ1-5, the V gene TRBV10-3; the D is unclear. This CDR3 has 15 amino acids. V was pared by 2 bases and J by 0 bases, with 8 bases between. Germline V CDR1 and CDR2: ENHRY, SYGVKD. The CDR3 DNA sequence: TGTGCCATCAGTGAGGCGAGCTTTAGCAATCAGCCCCAGCATTTT. It is translated as CAISEASFSNQPQHF.

This clone was picked up one time. The chain couples TRBV30 to TRBJ1-1, with 9 positions matching TRBD1. Germline V gene lookup returns CDR1 GTSNPN and CDR2 SVGIG (reference sequence). V dropped 3 bases and J dropped 5; count of bases not matched to a gene: 7. The CDR3 has 14 amino acids. CDR3 sequence (DNA): TGTGCCTGGAGGGCAGGGACAGGGCTTACTGAAGCTTTCTTT. Amino acid sequence: CAWRAGTGLTEAFF.

V and J are TRBV20-1 and TRBJ1-1, with no clear D. CDR3 length: 12 residues. Germline V gives CDR1 DFQATT, CDR2 SNEGSKA (reference sequence). V was cut by 3 bases and J by 1 base, with 6 bases left in between. In DNA form, the CDR3 reads TGCAGTGCTAGTGTCAGGAACACTGAAGCTTTCTTT. Protein: CSASVRNTEAFF.

This clone was seen a few times. The chain uses TRBV30 and TRBJ2-7, with a possible D match to TRBD1 (5 bases). Germline CDR1 reads GTSNPN; CDR2 reads SVGIG (reference sequence). The CDR3 is 15 residues long. Trimming cost V 1 base and J 4 bases, with 17 bases left between them. The CDR3 DNA reads as TGTGCCTGGAGTGCCCCCGGTGCAGGGATGTACGAGCAGTACTTC. Translating it yields CAWSAPGAGMYEQYF.

The chain employs TRBV15 and TRBJ2-7; D unresolved. Trimming removed 6 bases at V and 0 bases at J, with 12 bases between. The CDR3 consists of 14 residues. The germline V gene has CDR1 LNHNV and CDR2 YYDKDF (reference sequence). The CDR3 protein is CATSSARSSYEQYF. CDR3 nucleotide sequence: TGTGCCACCAGTTCTGCTAGATCCTCCTACGAGCAGTACTTC.

The rearrangement links TRBV18 to TRBJ1-6, with 9 nucleotides matching TRBD1. V lost 4 bases to trimming and J lost 7 bases; unmatched junction nucleotides: 5. Germline V gives CDR1 KGHSH, CDR2 LQKENI. The CDR3 spans 15 residues. CDR3 bases: TGTGCCAGCTCACAACCGGGACAGGGAAATTCACCCCTCCACTTT. Translated: CASSQPGQGNSPLHF.

This rearrangement joins TRBV12-3 or TRBV12-4 to TRBJ1-2; 7 bases match TRBD1. This CDR3 comprises 13 residues. V was clipped by 6 bases and J by 8 bases; unmatched bases: 9. The CDR3 is CASSIQGPQGYTF. CDR3 in DNA: TGTGCCAGCAGCATACAGGGGCCTCAAGGCTACACCTTC.

The gene calls are TRBV18 and TRBJ2-3; 10 nucleotides line up with TRBD2. The CDR3 runs to 17 residues. CDR1 is KGHSH, CDR2 LQKENI, per germline. The junction had 4 bases not matched to a gene; V was cut back by 1 base and J by 0 bases. CDR3 region: CASSPQLAGASTDTQYF. DNA of the CDR3: TGTGCCAGCTCACCACAGCTAGCGGGAGCCAGCACAGATACGCAGTATTTT.